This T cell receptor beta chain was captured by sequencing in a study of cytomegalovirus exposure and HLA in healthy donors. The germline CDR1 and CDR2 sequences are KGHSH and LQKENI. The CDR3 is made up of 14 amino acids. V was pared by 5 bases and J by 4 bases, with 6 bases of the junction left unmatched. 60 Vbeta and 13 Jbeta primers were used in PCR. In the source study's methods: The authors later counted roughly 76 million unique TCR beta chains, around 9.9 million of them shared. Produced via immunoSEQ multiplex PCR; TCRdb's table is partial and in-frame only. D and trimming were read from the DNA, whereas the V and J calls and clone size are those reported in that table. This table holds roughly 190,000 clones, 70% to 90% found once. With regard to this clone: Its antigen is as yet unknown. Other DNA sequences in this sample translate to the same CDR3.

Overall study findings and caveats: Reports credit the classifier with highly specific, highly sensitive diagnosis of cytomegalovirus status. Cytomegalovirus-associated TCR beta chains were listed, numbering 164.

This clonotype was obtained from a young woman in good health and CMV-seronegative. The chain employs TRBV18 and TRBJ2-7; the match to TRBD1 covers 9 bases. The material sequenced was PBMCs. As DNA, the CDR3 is TGTGCCAGCTCATCGGACAGGGGACGGTACGAGCAGTACTTC. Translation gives CASSSDRGRYEQYF.